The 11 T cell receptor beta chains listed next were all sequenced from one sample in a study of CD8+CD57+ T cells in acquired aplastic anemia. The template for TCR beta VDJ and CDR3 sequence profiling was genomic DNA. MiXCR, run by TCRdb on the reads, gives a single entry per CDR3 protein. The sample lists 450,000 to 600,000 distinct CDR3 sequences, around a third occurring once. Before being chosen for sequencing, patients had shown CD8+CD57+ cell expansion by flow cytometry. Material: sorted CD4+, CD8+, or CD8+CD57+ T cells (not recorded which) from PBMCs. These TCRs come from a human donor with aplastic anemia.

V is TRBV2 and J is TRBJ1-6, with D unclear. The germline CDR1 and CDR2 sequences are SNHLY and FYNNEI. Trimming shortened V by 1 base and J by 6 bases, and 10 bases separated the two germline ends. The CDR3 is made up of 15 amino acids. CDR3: CASSEESGFNSPLHF. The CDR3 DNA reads TGTGCCAGCAGTGAAGAGAGCGGTTTTAATTCACCCCTCCACTTT. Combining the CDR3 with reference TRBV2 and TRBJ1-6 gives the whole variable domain EPEVTQTPSHQVTQMGQEVILRCVPISNHLYFYWYRQILGQKVEFLVSFYNNEISEKSEIFDDQFSVERPDGSNFTLKIRSTKLEDSAMYFCASSEESGFNSPLHFGNGTRLTVT.

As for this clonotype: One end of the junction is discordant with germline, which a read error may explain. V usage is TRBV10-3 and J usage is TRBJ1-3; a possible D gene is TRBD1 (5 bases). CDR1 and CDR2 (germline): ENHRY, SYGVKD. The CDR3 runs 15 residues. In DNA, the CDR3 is TGTGCCAGCAGTGGGGACCGAAGCTCTGGAAACACCATATATTTT. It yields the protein CASSGDRSSGNTIYF.

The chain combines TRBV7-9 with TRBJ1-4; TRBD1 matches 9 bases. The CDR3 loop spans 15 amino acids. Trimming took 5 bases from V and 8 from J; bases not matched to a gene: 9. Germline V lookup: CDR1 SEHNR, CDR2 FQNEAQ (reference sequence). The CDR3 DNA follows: TGTGCCAGCAGCACCCCGGGACAGGGTAACGAAAAACTGTTTTTT. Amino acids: CASSTPGQGNEKLFF.

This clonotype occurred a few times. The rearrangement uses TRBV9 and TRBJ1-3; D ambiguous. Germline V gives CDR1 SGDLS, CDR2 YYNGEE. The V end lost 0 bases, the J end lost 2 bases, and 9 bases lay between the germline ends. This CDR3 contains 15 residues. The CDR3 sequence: CASSVDPDPGNTIYF. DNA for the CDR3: TGTGCCAGCAGCGTAGACCCAGACCCTGGAAACACCATATATTTT.

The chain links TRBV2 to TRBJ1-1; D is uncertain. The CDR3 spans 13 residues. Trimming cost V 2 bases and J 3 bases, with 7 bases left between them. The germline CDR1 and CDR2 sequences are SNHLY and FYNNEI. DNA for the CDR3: TGTGCCAGCAGTGAACGTGGGGACACTGAAGCTTTCTTT. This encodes CASSERGDTEAFF.

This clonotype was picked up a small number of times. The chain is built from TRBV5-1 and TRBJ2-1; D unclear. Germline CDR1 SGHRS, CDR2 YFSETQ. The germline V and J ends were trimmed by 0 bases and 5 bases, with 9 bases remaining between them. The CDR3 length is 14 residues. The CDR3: CASSLVGVNNEQFF. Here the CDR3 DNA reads TGCGCCAGCAGCTTGGTCGGCGTAAACAATGAGCAGTTCTTC.

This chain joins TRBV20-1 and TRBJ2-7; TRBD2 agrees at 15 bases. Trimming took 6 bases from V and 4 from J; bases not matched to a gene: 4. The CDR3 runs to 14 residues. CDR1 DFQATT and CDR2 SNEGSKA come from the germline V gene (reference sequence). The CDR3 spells CSAPGTSGRYEQYF. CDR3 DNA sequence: TGCAGTGCCCCAGGGACTAGCGGGAGGTACGAGCAGTACTTC.

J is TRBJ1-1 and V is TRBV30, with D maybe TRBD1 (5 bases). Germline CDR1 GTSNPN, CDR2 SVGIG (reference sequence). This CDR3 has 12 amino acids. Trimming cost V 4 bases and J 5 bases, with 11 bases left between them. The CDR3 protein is CAWTDSPTEAFF. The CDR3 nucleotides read TGTGCCTGGACCGACAGCCCAACTGAAGCTTTCTTT.

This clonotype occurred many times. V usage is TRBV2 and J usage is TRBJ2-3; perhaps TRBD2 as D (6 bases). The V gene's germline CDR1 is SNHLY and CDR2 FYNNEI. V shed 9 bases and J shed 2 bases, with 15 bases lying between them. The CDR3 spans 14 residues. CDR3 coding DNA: TGTGCCAGTGCCCGGGACTCCGACACAGATACGCAGTATTTT. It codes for CASARDSDTDTQYF. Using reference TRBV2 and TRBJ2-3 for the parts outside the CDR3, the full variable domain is EPEVTQTPSHQVTQMGQEVILRCVPISNHLYFYWYRQILGQKVEFLVSFYNNEISEKSEIFDDQFSVERPDGSNFTLKIRSTKLEDSAMYFCASARDSDTDTQYFGPGTRLTVL.

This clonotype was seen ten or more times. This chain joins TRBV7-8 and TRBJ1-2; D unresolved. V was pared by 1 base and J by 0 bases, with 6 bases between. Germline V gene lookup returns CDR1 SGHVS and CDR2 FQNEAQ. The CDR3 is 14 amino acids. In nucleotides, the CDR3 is TGTGCCAGCAGCTTAGGAAGCACTAACTATGGCTACACCTTC. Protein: CASSLGSTNYGYTF.

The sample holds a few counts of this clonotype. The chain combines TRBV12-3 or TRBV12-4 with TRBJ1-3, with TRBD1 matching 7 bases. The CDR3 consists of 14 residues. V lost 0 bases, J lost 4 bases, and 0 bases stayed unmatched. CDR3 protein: CASSLADRGNTIYF. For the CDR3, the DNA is TGTGCCAGCAGTTTAGCGGACAGGGGAAACACCATATATTTT.